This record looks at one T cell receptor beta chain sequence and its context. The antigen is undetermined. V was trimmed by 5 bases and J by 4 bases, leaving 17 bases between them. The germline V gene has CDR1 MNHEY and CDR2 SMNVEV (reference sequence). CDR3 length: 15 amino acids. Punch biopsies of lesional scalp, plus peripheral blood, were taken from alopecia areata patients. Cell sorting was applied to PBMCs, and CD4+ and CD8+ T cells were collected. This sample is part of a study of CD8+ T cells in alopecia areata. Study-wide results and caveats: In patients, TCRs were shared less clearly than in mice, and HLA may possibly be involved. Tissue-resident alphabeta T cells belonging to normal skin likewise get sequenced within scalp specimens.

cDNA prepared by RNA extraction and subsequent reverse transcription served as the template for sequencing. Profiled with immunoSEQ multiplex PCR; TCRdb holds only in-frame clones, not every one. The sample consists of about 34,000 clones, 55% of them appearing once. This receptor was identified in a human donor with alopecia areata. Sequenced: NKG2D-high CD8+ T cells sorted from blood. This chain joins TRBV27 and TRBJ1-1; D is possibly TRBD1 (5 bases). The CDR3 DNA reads TGTGCCAGCAGTCCAATCCTGGGGCGGGTCACTGAAGCTTTCTTT. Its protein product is CASSPILGRVTEAFF.